One sample yielded the 27 T cell receptor beta chains listed below, sequenced in a study of blood T cells in healthy people across ages. Primers used in a second PCR of roughly 6 to 11 cycles were a sample-barcoded 5' primer and a J-beta primer mix. TCRdb independently ran MiXCR on the 5' RACE reads; one entry per CDR3 protein. The sample records approximately 1.5 million distinct CDR3 sequences, 30% to 35% being singletons. The specimen sequenced was blood. These TCRs come from a young woman in good health.

In this sample, this clonotype turned up a few times. The chain joins TRBV5-1 to TRBJ2-5; 8 bases map to TRBD2. CDR3 length equals 15 residues. Unmatched junction bases numbered 6, after V lost 0 bases and J lost 5 bases. Germline V gene data show CDR1 as SGHRS and CDR2 as YFSETQ. The CDR3 reads CASSLAGGPLETQYF. The CDR3 coding sequence is TGCGCCAGCAGCTTGGCGGGGGGGCCGTTGGAGACCCAGTACTTC.

A few counts support this clonotype. V usage is TRBV14 and J usage is TRBJ2-7; 10 nucleotides align to TRBD2. V was pared by 4 bases and J by 6 bases, with 15 bases of the junction left unmatched. The germline V gene has CDR1 SGHDN and CDR2 FVKESK. The CDR3 sequence is 17 residues long. CDR3 in DNA: TGTGCCAGCAGCCGTGCAGCGGGAGGGCCCTCAGGGGCCGAGCAGTACTTC. It translates to CASSRAAGGPSGAEQYF.

The gene calls are TRBV25-1 and TRBJ2-7; D remains unclear. Germline V gene data show CDR1 as MGHDK and CDR2 as SYGVNS. With 4 bases removed from V and 5 bases from J, the gap between germline ends came to 12 bases. The CDR3 runs to 13 residues. The CDR3, as DNA: TGTGCCAGCAGTGGGAACGGCCGGGACGAGCAGTACTTC. Residues: CASSGNGRDEQYF.

CDR3 DNA sequence: TGTGCCACCAGCAGAGTGGGGGCGCTGGCTAGCGAGTCGGCAGATACGCAGTATTTT. Translation: CATSRVGALASESADTQYF. V usage is TRBV15 and J usage is TRBJ2-3, with D perhaps matching TRBD1 or TRBD2 (6 bases each). Per germline, CDR1 LNHNV and CDR2 YYDKDF (reference sequence). With 1 base removed from V and 4 bases from J, the gap between germline ends came to 24 bases. The CDR3 spans 19 residues.

J is TRBJ2-2 and V is TRBV5-1; D is unresolved. The CDR3 runs 14 residues. Germline CDR1 and CDR2: SGHRS and YFSETQ. V shed 1 base and J shed 3 bases, with 7 bases lying between them. Here the CDR3 DNA reads TGCGCCAGCAGCTTGTACAGCTACACCGGGGAGCTGTTTTTT. Its protein product is CASSLYSYTGELFF.

This clonotype was counted many times. The chain links TRBV20-1 to TRBJ2-1; 12 positions match TRBD2. The length of the CDR3 is 17 residues. V was pared by 1 base and J by 1 base, with 5 bases of the junction left unmatched. CDR1 and CDR2 from the germline V gene are DFQATT and SNEGSKA (reference sequence). The CDR3 region has the DNA TGCAGTGCTAGAGTTTTTGGACTAGCGGGGTCCTACAATGAGCAGTTCTTC. It encodes CSARVFGLAGSYNEQFF.

This clonotype was observed many times. The chain joins TRBV12-3 or TRBV12-4 to TRBJ2-1, with D hard to call. V was shortened by 6 bases and J by 0 bases, with 12 bases between the two germline ends. This CDR3 region has 15 residues. The CDR3, as DNA: TGTGCCAGCAGCGCTTACCTAAGCTCCTACAATGAGCAGTTCTTC. Translated, it gives CASSAYLSSYNEQFF.

This clonotype was counted a few times. A junction end diverges from the germline sequence, so it may reflect a read error. The chain's CDR3 is CASSEVRVTDTRYF. The CDR3 nucleotides are TGTGCCAGCAGTGAAGTTCGGGTCACAGATACGCGGTATTTT. This chain uses TRBV25-1 with TRBJ2-3; D is uncertain. The CDR3 length is 14 residues. Germline V CDR1 and CDR2: MGHDK, SYGVNS.

This clonotype occurred a few times. The chain employs TRBV27 and TRBJ2-7, with D unclear. The germline gives CDR1 MNHEY, CDR2 SMNVEV (reference sequence). The V gene lost 4 bases and the J gene lost 2 bases, with 12 bases spanning the gap. There are 14 residues in the CDR3. The CDR3 loop is CASSSRAITYEQYF. The CDR3 DNA reads as TGTGCCAGCAGTTCCCGGGCAATTACCTACGAGCAGTACTTC.

CDR3 amino acids: CASSPISSGRETQYF. For the CDR3, the DNA is TGTGCCAGCTCACCAATATCTTCAGGGAGAGAGACCCAGTACTTC. V and J are TRBV18 and TRBJ2-5; D is perhaps TRBD1 or TRBD2 (5 bases each). Germline loops: CDR1 KGHSH, CDR2 LQKENI. V was shortened by 2 bases and J by 4 bases, with 14 bases between the two germline ends. CDR3 size: 15 residues.

About this clonotype: At one end the junction does not follow the germline gene, possibly because of a read error. The chain couples TRBV20-1 to TRBJ1-5, with a possible D match to TRBD1 (6 bases). CDR1 and CDR2 (germline): DFQATT, SNEGSKA (reference sequence). This CDR3 is 15 amino acids long. CDR3 loop: CSAQRGGSSDQPQHF. DNA of the CDR3: TGCAGTGCTCAGAGGGGGGGCTCTAGCGATCAGCCCCAGCATTTT.

The count of this clonotype is one. The chain employs TRBV6-1 and TRBJ2-2, with unresolved D. The V gene lost 4 bases and the J gene lost 4 bases, with 10 bases spanning the gap. The CDR3 extends over 14 amino acids. CDR1 is MNHNS, CDR2 SASEGT, per germline. The CDR3 DNA follows: TGTGCCAGCAGTGGCCCCCGTCTCACCGGGGAGCTGTTTTTT. This translates into CASSGPRLTGELFF.

The CDR3: CASKASGGAGTDTQYF. DNA of the CDR3: TGTGCCAGCAAGGCTAGCGGGGGGGCCGGAACAGATACGCAGTATTTT. V usage is TRBV7-3 and J usage is TRBJ2-3, with 12 bases identical to TRBD2. Per the germline V gene, CDR1 is SGHTA and CDR2 is FQGTGA. The CDR3 runs 16 residues. V lost 7 bases, J lost 3 bases, and 8 bases stayed unmatched.

For this clonotype: The junction shows a germline mismatch at one end, possibly a read error. The V and J genes are TRBV27 and TRBJ2-7; D call uncertain. Germline assignment: CDR1 MNHEY and CDR2 SMNVEV (reference sequence). CDR3 size: 15 residues. CDR3 sequence reads: CASSSGRRSSNEQYF. In DNA form, the CDR3 reads TGTGCCAGCAGTTCCGGAAGACGGAGCTCCAACGAGCAGTACTTC.

This clonotype occurred a few times. The chain uses TRBV25-1 and TRBJ1-4; 8 bases map to TRBD1. J was trimmed by 8 bases and V by 3 bases; bases with no gene match: 5. Germline V gives CDR1 MGHDK, CDR2 SYGVNS. The CDR3 contains 14 residues. CDR3 sequence reads: CASSDRTGNEKLFF. The CDR3 region has the DNA TGTGCCAGCAGTGACAGGACAGGGAACGAAAAACTGTTTTTT.

This clonotype is a singleton in its sample. A much bigger clone sits one base away, suggesting this may be a read error. The V gene is TRBV29-1, the J gene TRBJ2-3; maybe TRBD2 (5 bases). This CDR3 spans 16 amino acids. V dropped 2 bases and J dropped 2 bases, with 17 bases sitting between them. Germline V lookup: CDR1 SQVTM, CDR2 ANQGSEA. CDR3 protein: CSVERAAGNYTDTQYF. CDR3 DNA sequence: TGCAGCGTTGAAAGAGCGGCAGGAAATTACACAGATACGCAGTATTTT.

This clonotype was found a few times. The rearrangement uses TRBV20-1 and TRBJ2-5; tentatively, D is TRBD2 (5 bases). V was trimmed by 6 bases and J by 7 bases, leaving 15 bases between them. The CDR3 loop spans 12 amino acids. CDR1 DFQATT and CDR2 SNEGSKA come from the germline V gene (reference sequence). The CDR3 protein is CSAPAIAGTQYF. The CDR3 coding sequence is TGCAGTGCCCCCGCAATCGCGGGGACCCAGTACTTC.

A few counts support this clonotype. The chain combines TRBV9 with TRBJ2-3; no definite D call. The CDR3 is 15 residues long. Trimming cost V 0 bases and J 2 bases, with 10 bases left between them. Germline V gene lookup returns CDR1 SGDLS and CDR2 YYNGEE. The CDR3 protein is CASSVGSSTTDTQYF. CDR3 nucleotides: TGTGCCAGCAGCGTAGGGAGTAGCACCACAGATACGCAGTATTTT.

Ten or more counts support this clonotype. The rearrangement uses TRBV29-1 and TRBJ2-3; D may be TRBD2 (5 bases). Trimming removed 6 bases from V and 0 bases from J, with 13 bases in between. The CDR3 extends over 14 amino acids. CDR1 and CDR2 from the germline V gene are SQVTM and ANQGSEA. CDR3 residues: CSVIRDYSTDTQYF. The CDR3 bases are TGCAGCGTGATCCGGGATTATAGCACAGATACGCAGTATTTT.

This clonotype has just a few counts. V is TRBV29-1 and J is TRBJ2-7, with 7 bases lining up with TRBD2. J lost 6 bases, V lost 1 base, and 3 bases had no gene match. CDR1 is SQVTM and CDR2 is ANQGSEA in the germline V gene. The CDR3 runs to 12 residues. The chain's CDR3 is CSVEGEGLEQYF. DNA for the CDR3: TGCAGCGTTGAAGGGGAGGGCCTCGAGCAGTACTTC.

The rearrangement uses TRBV2 and TRBJ2-3, with no clear D. CDR1 and CDR2 (germline): SNHLY, FYNNEI. The V end was cut by 7 bases, the J end by 0 bases, with 14 bases between. The CDR3 is 15 residues long. The CDR3 region is CASNGAFTSTDTQYF. DNA for the CDR3: TGTGCCAGCAATGGTGCTTTTACTAGCACAGATACGCAGTATTTT.

This clonotype was observed many times. DNA for the CDR3: TGTGCCAGCAGTCGATGGGGAGAAAACTACGAGCAGTACTTC. Amino acid sequence: CASSRWGENYEQYF. The V and J genes are TRBV12-3 or TRBV12-4 and TRBJ2-7; D might be TRBD2 (5 bases). This CDR3 is built from 14 residues. With 5 bases removed from V and 3 bases from J, the gap between germline ends came to 14 bases.

This chain joins TRBV6-6 and TRBJ1-5; D is ambiguous. From germline, CDR1 is MNHNY and CDR2 SVGAGI (reference sequence). CDR3 length equals 16 residues. V lost 6 bases to trimming and J lost 2 bases, with 17 bases between them. CDR3 sequence (DNA): TGTGCCAGCAGACCCCCACCACGGGGTGGCAATCAGCCCCAGCATTTT. Its translation: CASRPPPRGGNQPQHF.

With respect to this clonotype: Being one base from a much bigger clone, this may be a read error. This chain links TRBV29-1 with TRBJ2-1; TRBD1 matches at 10 bases. The CDR3 covers 13 residues. Germline CDR1 reads SQVTM; CDR2 reads ANQGSEA. The DNA of the CDR3 is TGCAGCGTAGGGGACAGGGGCAGCAATAAGCAGTTCTTC. It yields the protein CSVGDRGSNKQFF.

This clonotype came up many times. The chain uses TRBV5-5 and TRBJ2-1; the match to TRBD1 covers 10 bases. CDR1 is SGHKS, CDR2 YYEKEE, per germline (reference sequence). This CDR3 spans 14 amino acids. Germline trimming cut 4 bases from V and 4 bases from J; bases unmatched to any gene: 2. The CDR3, as DNA: TGTGCCAGCAGCGGGGGACAGGGGTACAATGAGCAGTTCTTC. Its translation is CASSGGQGYNEQFF.

The rearrangement uses TRBV19 and TRBJ1-1; unclear D gene. Per germline, CDR1 LNHDA and CDR2 SQIVND (reference sequence). V was shortened by 4 bases and J by 6 bases, with 15 bases between the two germline ends. CDR3 length: 14 amino acids. The CDR3 DNA is TGTGCCAGTAGTACCCTCGAAGGCTCTGCTGAAGCTTTCTTT. Translating gives CASSTLEGSAEAFF.

For this clonotype: At one of its ends the junction is not consistent with the germline gene, which may arise from a read error. J is TRBJ2-7 and V is TRBV20-1, with 10 bases that match TRBD2. From germline, CDR1 is DFQATT and CDR2 SNEGSKA (reference sequence). CDR3 length: 15 residues. The CDR3 region is CSARGGTSDPYGQYF. DNA for the CDR3: TGCAGTGCTCGGGGGGGGACTAGCGACCCCTACGGGCAGTACTTC.